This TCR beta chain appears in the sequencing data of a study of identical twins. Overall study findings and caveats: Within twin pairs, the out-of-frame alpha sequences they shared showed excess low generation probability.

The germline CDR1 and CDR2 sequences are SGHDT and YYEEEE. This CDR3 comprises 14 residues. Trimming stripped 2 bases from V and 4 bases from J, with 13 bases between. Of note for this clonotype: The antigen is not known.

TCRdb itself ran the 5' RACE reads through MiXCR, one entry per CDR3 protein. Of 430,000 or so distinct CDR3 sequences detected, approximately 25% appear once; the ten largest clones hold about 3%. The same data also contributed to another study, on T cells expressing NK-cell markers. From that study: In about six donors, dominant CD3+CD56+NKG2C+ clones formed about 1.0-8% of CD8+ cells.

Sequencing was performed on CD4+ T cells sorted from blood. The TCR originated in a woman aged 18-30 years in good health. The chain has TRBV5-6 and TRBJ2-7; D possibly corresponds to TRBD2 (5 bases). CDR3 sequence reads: CASSFGAELYEQYF. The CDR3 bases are TGTGCCAGCAGCTTTGGAGCGGAGCTTTACGAGCAGTACTTC.